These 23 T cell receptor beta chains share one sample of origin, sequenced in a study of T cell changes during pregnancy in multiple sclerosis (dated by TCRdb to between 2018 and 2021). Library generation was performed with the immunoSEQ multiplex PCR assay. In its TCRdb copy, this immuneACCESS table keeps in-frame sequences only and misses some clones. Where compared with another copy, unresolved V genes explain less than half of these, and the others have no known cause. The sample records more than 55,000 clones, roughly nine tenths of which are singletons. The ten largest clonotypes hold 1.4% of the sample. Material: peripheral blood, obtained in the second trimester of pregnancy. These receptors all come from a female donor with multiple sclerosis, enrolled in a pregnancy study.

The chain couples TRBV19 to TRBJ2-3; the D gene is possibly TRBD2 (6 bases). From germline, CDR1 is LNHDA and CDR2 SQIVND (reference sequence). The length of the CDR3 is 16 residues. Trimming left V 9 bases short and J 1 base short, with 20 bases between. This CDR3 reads CASSTLRGGGTDTQYF. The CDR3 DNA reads TGTGCCAGCAGCACATTAAGGGGAGGCGGCACAGATACGCAGTATTTT.

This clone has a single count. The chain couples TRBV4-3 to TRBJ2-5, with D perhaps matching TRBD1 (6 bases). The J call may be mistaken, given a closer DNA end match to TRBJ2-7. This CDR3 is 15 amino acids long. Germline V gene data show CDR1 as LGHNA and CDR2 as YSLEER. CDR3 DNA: TGCGCCAGCAGTTACACTGGACAGCCGATATACGAGCAGTACTTC. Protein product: CASSYTGQPIYEQYF.

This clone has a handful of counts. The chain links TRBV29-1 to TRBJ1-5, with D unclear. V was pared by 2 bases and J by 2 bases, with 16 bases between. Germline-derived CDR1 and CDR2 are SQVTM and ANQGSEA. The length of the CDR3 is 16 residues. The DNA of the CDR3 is TGCAGCGTTGAATTTACTGGGCCGGGAGGCAATCAGCCCCAGCATTTT. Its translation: CSVEFTGPGGNQPQHF.

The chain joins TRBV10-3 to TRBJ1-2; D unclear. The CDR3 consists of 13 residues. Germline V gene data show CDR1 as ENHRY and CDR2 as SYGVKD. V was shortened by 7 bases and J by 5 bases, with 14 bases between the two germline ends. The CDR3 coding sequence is TGTGCCATCAAAGCTGATCCCTCTTATGGCTACACCTTC. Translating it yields CAIKADPSYGYTF.

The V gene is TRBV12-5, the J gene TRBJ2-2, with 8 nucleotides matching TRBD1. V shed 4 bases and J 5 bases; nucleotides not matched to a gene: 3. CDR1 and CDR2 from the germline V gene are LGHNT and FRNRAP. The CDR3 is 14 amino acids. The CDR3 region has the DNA TGTGCTAGTGGTTGGACAGGGACTACCGGGGAGCTGTTTTTT. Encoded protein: CASGWTGTTGELFF.

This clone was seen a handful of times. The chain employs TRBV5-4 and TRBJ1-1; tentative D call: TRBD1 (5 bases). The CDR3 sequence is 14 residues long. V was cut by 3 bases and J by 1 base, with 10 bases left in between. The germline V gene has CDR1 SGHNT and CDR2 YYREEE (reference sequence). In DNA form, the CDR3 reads TGTGCCAGCAGCTGGGGGGACCCGAACACTGAAGCTTTCTTT. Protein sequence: CASSWGDPNTEAFF.

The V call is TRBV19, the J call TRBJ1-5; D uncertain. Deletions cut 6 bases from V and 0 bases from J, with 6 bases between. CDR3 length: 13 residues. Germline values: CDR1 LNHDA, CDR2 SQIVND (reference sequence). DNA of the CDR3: TGTGCCAGTAGACACACTAGCAATCAGCCCCAGCATTTT. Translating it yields CASRHTSNQPQHF.

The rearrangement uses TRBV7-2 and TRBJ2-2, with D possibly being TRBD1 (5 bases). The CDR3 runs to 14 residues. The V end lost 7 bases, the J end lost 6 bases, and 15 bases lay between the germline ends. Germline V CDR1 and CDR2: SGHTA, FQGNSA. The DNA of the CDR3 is TGTGCCAGCACCCTAAGTCAGGGCCCCGGGGAGCTGTTTTTT. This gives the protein CASTLSQGPGELFF. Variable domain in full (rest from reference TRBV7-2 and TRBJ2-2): GAGVSQSPSNKVTEKGKDVELRCDPISGHTALYWYRQSLGQGLEFLIYFQGNSAPDKSGLPSDRFSAERTGGSVSTLTIQRTQQEDSAVYLCASTLSQGPGELFFGEGSRLTVL.

CDR3 amino acids: CASSPRPATEAFF. The DNA of the CDR3 is TGTGCCAGCAGCCCCAGGCCGGCGACTGAAGCTTTCTTT. V and J are TRBV27 and TRBJ1-1; D unresolved. V was cut by 6 bases and J by 5 bases, with 13 bases left in between. The CDR3 has 13 amino acids. Germline values: CDR1 MNHEY, CDR2 SMNVEV (reference sequence).

The CDR3 sequence is CSAPLLASGSTNTGELFF. The CDR3 nucleotides are TGCAGCGCCCCCCTGTTGGCTAGCGGGAGTACGAACACCGGGGAGCTGTTTTTT. The J gene is TRBJ2-2, the V gene TRBV29-1, with 10 bases aligning to TRBD2. This CDR3 contains 18 residues. Per the germline V gene, CDR1 is SQVTM and CDR2 is ANQGSEA. V lost 7 bases, J lost 0 bases, and 14 bases stayed unmatched.

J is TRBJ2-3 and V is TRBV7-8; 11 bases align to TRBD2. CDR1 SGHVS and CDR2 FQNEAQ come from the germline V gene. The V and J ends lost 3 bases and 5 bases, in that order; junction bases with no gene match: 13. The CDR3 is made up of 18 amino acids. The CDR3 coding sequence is TGTGCCAGCAGCTTCCGATTGACTAGCGGGGCTACAGGAGATACGCAGTATTTT. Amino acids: CASSFRLTSGATGDTQYF.

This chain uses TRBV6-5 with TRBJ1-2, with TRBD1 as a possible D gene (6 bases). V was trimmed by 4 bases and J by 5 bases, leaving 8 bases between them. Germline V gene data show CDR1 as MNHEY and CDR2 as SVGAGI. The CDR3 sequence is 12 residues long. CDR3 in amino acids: CASSWTAYGYTF. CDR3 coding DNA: TGTGCCAGCAGTTGGACAGCTTATGGCTACACCTTC.

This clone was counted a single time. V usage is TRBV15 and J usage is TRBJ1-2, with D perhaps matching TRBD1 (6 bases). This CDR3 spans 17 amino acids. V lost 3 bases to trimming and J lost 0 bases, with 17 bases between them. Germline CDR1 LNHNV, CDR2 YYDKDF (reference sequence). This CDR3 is CATSSVLQGWANYGYTF. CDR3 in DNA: TGTGCCACCAGCAGCGTCTTACAGGGTTGGGCTAACTATGGCTACACCTTC.

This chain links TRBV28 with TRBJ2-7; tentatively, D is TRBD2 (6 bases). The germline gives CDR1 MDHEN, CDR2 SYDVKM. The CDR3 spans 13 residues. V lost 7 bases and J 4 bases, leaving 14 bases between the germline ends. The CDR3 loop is CASNTGDTYEQYF. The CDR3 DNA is TGTGCCAGCAACACGGGAGATACTTACGAGCAGTACTTC.

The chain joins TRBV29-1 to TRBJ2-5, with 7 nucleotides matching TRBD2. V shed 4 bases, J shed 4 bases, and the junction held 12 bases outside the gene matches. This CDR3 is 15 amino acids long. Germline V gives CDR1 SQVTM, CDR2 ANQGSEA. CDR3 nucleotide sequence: TGCAGCGTTGTACCCCTGGCGGGAGTGGGAGAGACCCAGTACTTC. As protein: CSVVPLAGVGETQYF.

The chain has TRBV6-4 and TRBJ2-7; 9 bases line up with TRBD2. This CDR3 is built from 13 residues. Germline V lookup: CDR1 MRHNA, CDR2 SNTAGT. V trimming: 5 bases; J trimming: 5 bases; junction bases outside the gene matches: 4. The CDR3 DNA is TGTGCCAGCAGTCCGAGCGGGGGGAACGAGCAGTACTTC. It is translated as CASSPSGGNEQYF.

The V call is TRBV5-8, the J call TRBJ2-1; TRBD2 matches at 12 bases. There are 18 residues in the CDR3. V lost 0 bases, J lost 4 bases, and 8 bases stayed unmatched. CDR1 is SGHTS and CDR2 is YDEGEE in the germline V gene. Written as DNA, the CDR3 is TGTGCCAGCAGCTTGGGACTGACTAGCGGGAGTTCTTACAATGAGCAGTTCTTC. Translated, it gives CASSLGLTSGSSYNEQFF.

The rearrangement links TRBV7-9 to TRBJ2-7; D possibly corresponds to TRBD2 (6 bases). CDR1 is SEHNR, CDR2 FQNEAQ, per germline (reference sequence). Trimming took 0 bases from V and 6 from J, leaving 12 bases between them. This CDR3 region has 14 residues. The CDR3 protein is CASSLAGGSGEQYF. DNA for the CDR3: TGTGCCAGCAGCTTAGCCGGAGGGAGCGGCGAGCAGTACTTC.

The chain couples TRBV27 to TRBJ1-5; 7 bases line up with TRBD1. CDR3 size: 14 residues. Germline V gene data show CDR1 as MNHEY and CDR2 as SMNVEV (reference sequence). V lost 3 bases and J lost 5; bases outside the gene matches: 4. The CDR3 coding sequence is TGTGCCAGCAGTTTCCGGGACAGATATCAGCCCCAGCATTTT. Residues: CASSFRDRYQPQHF.

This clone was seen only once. The CDR3: CASSQDGRNVAGGPKPQYF. CDR3 DNA sequence: TGCGCCAGCAGCCAAGATGGGCGAAATGTAGCGGGAGGGCCCAAGCCGCAGTATTTT. The chain employs TRBV4-1 and TRBJ2-3; 11 bases line up with TRBD2. From germline, CDR1 is MGHRA and CDR2 YSYEKL. The CDR3 totals 19 residues. Losses at the gene ends were 0 bases for V and 10 bases for J; bases not matched to a gene: 18.

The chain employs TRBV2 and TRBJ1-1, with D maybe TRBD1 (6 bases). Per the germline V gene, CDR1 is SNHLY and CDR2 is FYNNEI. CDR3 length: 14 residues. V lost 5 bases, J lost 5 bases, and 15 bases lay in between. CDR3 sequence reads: CASSLPGAGTEAFF. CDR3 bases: TGTGCCAGCAGTTTACCAGGGGCTGGGACTGAAGCTTTCTTT. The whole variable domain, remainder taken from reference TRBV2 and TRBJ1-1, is EPEVTQTPSHQVTQMGQEVILRCVPISNHLYFYWYRQILGQKVEFLVSFYNNEISEKSEIFDDQFSVERPDGSNFTLKIRSTKLEDSAMYFCASSLPGAGTEAFFGQGTRLTVV.

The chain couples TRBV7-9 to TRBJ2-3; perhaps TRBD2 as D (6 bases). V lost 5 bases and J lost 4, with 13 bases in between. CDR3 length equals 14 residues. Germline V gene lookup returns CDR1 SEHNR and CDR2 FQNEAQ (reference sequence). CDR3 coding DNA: TGTGCCAGCAGCCCAGACTGGAGGGCAGATACGCAGTATTTT. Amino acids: CASSPDWRADTQYF. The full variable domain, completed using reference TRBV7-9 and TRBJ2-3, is DTGVSQNPRHKITKRGQNVTFRCDPISEHNRLYWYRQTLGQGPEFLTYFQNEAQLEKSRLLSDRFSAERPKGSFSTLEIQRTEQGDSAMYLCASSPDWRADTQYFGPGTRLTVL.

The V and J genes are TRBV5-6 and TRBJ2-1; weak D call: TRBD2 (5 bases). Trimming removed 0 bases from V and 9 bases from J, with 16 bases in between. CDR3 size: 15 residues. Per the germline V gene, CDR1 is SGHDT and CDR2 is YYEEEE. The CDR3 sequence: CASSLVATPPGEQFF. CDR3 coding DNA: TGTGCCAGCAGCTTGGTAGCGACTCCTCCGGGTGAGCAGTTCTTC.